This TCR beta chain is drawn from a study of T cells after yellow fever vaccination. Germline trimming cut 3 bases from V and 1 base from J; bases unmatched to any gene: 5. Germline V gene sequence: CDR1 WSHSY, CDR2 SAAADI. The CDR3 covers 15 residues. Study-wide results and limits: On re-exposure, the response was weaker but peaked faster, at day 5 versus 15. Overlap between CD4 and CD8 compartments was detected for a small share of clonotypes.

TCRdb re-called the 5' RACE reads through MiXCR, storing one row per CDR3 protein. The sample comprises approximately 300,000 distinct CDR3 sequences, roughly a tenth of which are singletons, and under 4% rests with the top ten. In its sample, this clonotype was seen many times. Its antigen is unknown. The TCR comes from a man in his late teens or twenties who received the YFV17D yellow fever vaccine. Sequencing was performed on CD4+ T cells sorted from PBMCs, taken 45 days after the yellow fever booster vaccination. V gene TRBV10-2 combines with J gene TRBJ2-5; 7 nucleotides agree with TRBD1. In DNA, the CDR3 is TGCGCCAGCAGTGATTTACAGGGGACCCAAGAGACCCAGTACTTC. As protein: CASSDLQGTQETQYF.